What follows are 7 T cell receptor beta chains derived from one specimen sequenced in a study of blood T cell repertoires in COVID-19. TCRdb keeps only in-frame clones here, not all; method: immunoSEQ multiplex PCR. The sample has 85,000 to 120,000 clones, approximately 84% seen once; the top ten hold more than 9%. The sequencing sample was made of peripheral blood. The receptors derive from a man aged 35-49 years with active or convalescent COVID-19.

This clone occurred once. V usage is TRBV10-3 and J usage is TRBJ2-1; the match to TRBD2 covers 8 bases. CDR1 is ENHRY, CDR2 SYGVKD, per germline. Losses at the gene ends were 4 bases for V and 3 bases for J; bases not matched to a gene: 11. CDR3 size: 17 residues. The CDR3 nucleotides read TGTGCCATCAGTGTGAATCGAGCGGGGGAAGGCTACAATGAGCAGTTCTTC. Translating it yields CAISVNRAGEGYNEQFF.

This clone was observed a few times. This CDR3 reads CASSIRTANYGYTF. Written as DNA, the CDR3 is TGTGCCAGTAGTATACGGACAGCTAACTATGGCTACACCTTC. The chain employs TRBV19 and TRBJ1-2, with D maybe TRBD1 (6 bases). V gave up 2 bases and J gave up 0 bases, with 7 bases separating them. The CDR3 loop spans 14 amino acids. CDR1 LNHDA and CDR2 SQIVND come from the germline V gene (reference sequence).

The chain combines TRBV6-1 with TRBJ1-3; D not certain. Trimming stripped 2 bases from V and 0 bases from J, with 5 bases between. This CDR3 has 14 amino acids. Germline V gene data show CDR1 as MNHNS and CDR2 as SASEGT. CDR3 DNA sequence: TGTGCCAGCAGTGAACAGGTCTCTGGAAACACCATATATTTT. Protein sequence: CASSEQVSGNTIYF.

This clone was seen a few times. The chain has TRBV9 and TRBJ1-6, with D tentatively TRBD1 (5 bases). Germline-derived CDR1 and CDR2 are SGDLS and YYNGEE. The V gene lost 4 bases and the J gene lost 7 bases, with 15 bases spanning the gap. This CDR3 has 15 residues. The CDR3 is CASSPWGVGNSPLHF. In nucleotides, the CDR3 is TGTGCCAGCAGCCCCTGGGGGGTTGGGAATTCACCCCTCCACTTT.

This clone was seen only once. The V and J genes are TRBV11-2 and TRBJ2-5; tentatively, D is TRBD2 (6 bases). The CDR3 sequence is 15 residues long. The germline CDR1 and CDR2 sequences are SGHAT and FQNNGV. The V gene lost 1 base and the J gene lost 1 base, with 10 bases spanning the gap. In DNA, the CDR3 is TGTGCCAGCAGCTTAGGGGACTTCATCCAAGAGACCCAGTACTTC. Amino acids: CASSLGDFIQETQYF.

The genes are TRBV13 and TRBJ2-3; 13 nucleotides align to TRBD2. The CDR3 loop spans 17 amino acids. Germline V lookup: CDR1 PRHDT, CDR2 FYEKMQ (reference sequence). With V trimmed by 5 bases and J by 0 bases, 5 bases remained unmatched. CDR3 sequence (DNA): TGTGCCAGCAGCCGTGGACTAGCGGGGGTGAGCACAGATACGCAGTATTTT. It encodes CASSRGLAGVSTDTQYF.

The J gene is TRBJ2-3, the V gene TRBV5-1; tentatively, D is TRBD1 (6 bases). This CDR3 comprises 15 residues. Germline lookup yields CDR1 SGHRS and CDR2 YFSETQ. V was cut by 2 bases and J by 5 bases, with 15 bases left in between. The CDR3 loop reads CASSFGQGRIDTQYF. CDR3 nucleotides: TGCGCCAGCAGCTTCGGGCAGGGGCGGATAGATACGCAGTATTTT. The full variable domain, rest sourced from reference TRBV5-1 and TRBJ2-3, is KAGVTQTPRYLIKTRGQQVTLSCSPISGHRSVSWYQQTPGQGLQFLFEYFSETQRNKGNFPGRFSGRQFSNSRSEMNVSTLELGDSALYLCASSFGQGRIDTQYFGPGTRLTVL.